The present T cell receptor (beta chain) was sequenced within a study of beta chain features in type 1 diabetes. Across the study: Examination spanned around 110 million sorted cells from all samples.

Every bit of the isolated RNA underwent reverse transcription, so sequencing read expressed TCRB transcripts. The assay was immunoSEQ multiplex PCR, and TCRdb's table has in-frame clones only and misses some. The sample lists nearly 700,000 clones, roughly an eighth occurring once. This CDR3 spans 15 amino acids. Losses at the gene ends were 8 bases for V and 4 bases for J; bases not matched to a gene: 10. Germline V lookup: CDR1 SQVTM, CDR2 ANQGSEA. Whole-study results and caveats: Researchers report that Type 1 diabetes patients had moderately but significantly shorter TCRB CDR3s across all four CD4+ subsets. Reduced insertions and increased deletions marked VDJ junctions in type 1 diabetes patients. Resolution of whether HLA type affects TCRB rearrangement was not achieved here. Naive, central memory and Treg TCRB repertoires seemed to resemble each other more closely in patients than they did in healthy donors.

A few counts support this clone. The antigen remains unidentified. The sequenced sample was naive CD4+ T cells from blood. J is TRBJ2-1 and V is TRBV29-1, with 11 bases matching TRBD2. The receptor was derived from a young man with type 1 diabetes. The CDR3 sequence: CSHATSGGDYNEQFF. DNA for the CDR3: TGCAGCCATGCTACTAGCGGGGGAGATTACAATGAGCAGTTCTTC.